This T cell receptor (beta chain) was sequenced during a study of shared clonotypes between healthy human individuals (dated by TCRdb to 2019 to 2021). The study in broad terms: A few men and two women, aged 18 to 49 years, made up the cohort. Per donor, leukapheresis produced somewhere between about 0.94 and 8.9 billion PBMCs. Different laboratories and diverse techniques were used to prepare libraries and sequence TCR repertoires, to increase sequencing depth and limit assay-specific biases. Blood TCR repertoires of about 5 healthy adults were deeply sequenced to estimate repertoire size and the extent of clonotype sharing between individuals. For each donor, three plates each were used for CD4 naive and CD4 memory, two plates were used for CD8 naive, and one plate was used for CD8 memory.

For the CD8 naive samples, CD45RO-negative cells were positively selected for CCR7, yielding a CD45RA+CCR7+ population from which TemRA cells were excluded. Healthy HIV-negative adults with no recently reported acute infections or vaccinations were included as donors. Every donor was a Caucasian adult residing in Nashville, Tennessee, USA. Blood was obtained by leukapheresis, after which PBMCs were separated by Ficoll-Histopaque density gradient centrifugation and cryopreserved in liquid nitrogen vapor phase. Purity and quantity of every magnetically sorted T cell population were checked by analytical flow cytometry. From each sorted fraction, genomic DNA was isolated and quantified by UV absorbance on a Nanodrop 2000c. The junction carries 15 bases between V and J, which are trimmed by 7 bases and 2 bases respectively. In the germline V gene (reference sequence), CDR1 corresponds to LNHNV and CDR2 to YYDKDF. Counted from cysteine to phenylalanine, this CDR3 has 14 amino acids. The only DNA kept is the CDR3, 42 bases in frame from the first base.

Using the deep immunoSEQ assay, multiplex PCR amplified TCR CDR3 regions from genomic DNA. Extracted genomic DNA from each cell subset was distributed evenly across all wells of several immunoSEQ 96-well plates, and each plate was treated as a replicate. Each replicate PCR for sorted subsets received about 220 ng genomic DNA, equal to roughly 30,000 T cell genomes. Purified libraries were measured with a Qubit 3.0 fluorometer, size-checked on a Bioanalyzer 2100, and measured again with the KAPA Library Quantification kit. Every immunoSEQ 96-well plate was sequenced on a dedicated single-read 150-cycle Illumina NextSeq 550 flow cell. Concerning the study's data processing: The immunoSEQ output contained only junctional sequences without quality scores, so filtering could not match that applied to full-length reads. To assign V/J genes and CDR3, sequences were annotated using PyIR, a Python wrapper for IgBLAST v1.9, with IMGT germline references. Reads were filtered out if the reads had weak V/J assignments (E-value above 1e-6), no CDR3, stop codons, out-of-frame junctions, or ambiguous translated residues. A V3J clonotype was defined by an identical inferred V gene, J gene, and CDR3 amino acid sequence. The percentage overlap between two repertoires was calculated by dividing the number of shared unique clonotypes by the size of the smaller repertoire. Repertoire richness was assessed with RTK rarefaction, the Chao1 estimator, and Recon v2.1 estimates of unobserved clonotypes. For all TCRbeta clonotypes obtained by the gDNA method from a handful of donors, generation probabilities were computed with OLGA. TCRdb mirrors the immuneACCESS table, restricted to in-frame sequences. Some clones are absent from its copies; in checked studies, under half trace to an unresolved V gene, and the reason for the others is unknown. Clone size and the V and J calls come from that table; the DNA yielded D and trimming. The sample records roughly 1,800,000 clones, approximately 94% of which are singletons. The ten most abundant clones make up 1.2% of the sample.

Broader findings and caveats from the paper: Larger estimated clonotype richness was generally found for naive subsets than for memory subsets. Pairwise subsampling led to the expectation that sequencing depth would affect the degree of clonotype sharing among donors. Compared with non-shared clonotypes, clonotypes shared by all four sorted-subset donors had higher generation probabilities. Incomplete sequencing was indicated by rarefaction of sorted-subset datasets, despite the large sequencing depth. Sampling was limited to blood, and TCR repertoires in tissue likely differ from TCR repertoires in blood. The genetic and exposure-history diversity represented was limited by the small number of donors. When four donors were compared, the shared fraction of clonotypes was about 5.2% for naive CD4, 3.5% for naive CD8, more than 2% for memory CD4, and approximately 0.4% for memory CD8.

This clone was observed a single time. This receptor's antigen is unknown. No per-base quality is available; no much larger clone lies one base away. The rearrangement combines TRBV15 with TRBJ2-7, with no confident D gene call. The sample consisted of naive CD8+ T cells sorted from blood. Read against the paper, the sample's cell subset or site label means: CD45RA+CCR7+. This receptor was identified in a man aged 18 to 30 in good health. The DNA reads TGTGCCACCAAGCCGGACCAGTCGGCCTACGAGCAGTACTTC. This yields the protein CATKPDQSAYEQYF.